This is a list of T cell receptor beta chains from one sample in a study of PD-L1 blockade in urothelial cancer. The table came from immunoSEQ multiplex PCR; TCRdb's copy has only in-frame clones and leaves some out. The data contain about 80,000 clones, 70% to 90% of them singletons. The source material was PBMCs, sampled around atezolizumab (anti-PD-L1) treatment. The receptors come from a man aged 35-49 years with urothelial cancer. Each CDR3 is given with its conserved first and last residue. The order of the fields is V gene, CDR3 length, J gene, D gene, clone size, CDR3 protein, CDR3 DNA. D genes are given only for firm matches. Rows give clone size only sometimes, using once, few, many, or a class for an expanded clone.

v_call: TRBV7-2
cdr3_length: 14
j_call: TRBJ2-2
d_call: .
clone_size: .
cdr3_aa: CASRQQRDTGELFF
cdr3_nt: TGTGCCAGCAGGCAACAGAGAGACACCGGGGAGCTGTTTTTT

v_call: TRBV19
cdr3_length: 15
j_call: TRBJ1-4
d_call: .
clone_size: .
cdr3_aa: CASTPSGGTNEKLFF
cdr3_nt: TGTGCCAGTACCCCCAGCGGGGGTACTAATGAAAAACTGTTTTTT

v_call: TRBV19
cdr3_length: 15
j_call: TRBJ2-7
d_call: TRBD2
clone_size: .
cdr3_aa: CASSPQTSGAYEQYF
cdr3_nt: TGTGCCAGTAGTCCCCAGACTAGCGGTGCCTACGAGCAGTACTTC

v_call: TRBV28
cdr3_length: 15
j_call: TRBJ2-1
d_call: TRBD2
clone_size: .
cdr3_aa: CASSLGGRIGDEQFF
cdr3_nt: TGTGCCAGCAGTTTAGGCGGGAGAATTGGGGATGAGCAGTTCTTC

v_call: TRBV7-2
cdr3_length: 12
j_call: TRBJ2-1
d_call: .
clone_size: .
cdr3_aa: CASSLVGLAQFF
cdr3_nt: TGTGCCAGCAGCTTAGTGGGACTCGCACAGTTCTTC

v_call: TRBV5-1
cdr3_length: 14
j_call: TRBJ1-4
d_call: .
clone_size: .
cdr3_aa: CASSQDSLNEKLFF
cdr3_nt: TGCGCCAGCAGCCAGGACAGCCTTAATGAAAAACTGTTTTTT

v_call: TRBV7-2
cdr3_length: 16
j_call: TRBJ2-1
d_call: TRBD1
clone_size: .
cdr3_aa: CASSLAGTGGVNEQFF
cdr3_nt: TGTGCCAGCAGCTTAGCCGGGACAGGGGGCGTGAATGAGCAGTTCTTC

v_call: TRBV6-6
cdr3_length: 15
j_call: TRBJ2-7
d_call: TRBD1
clone_size: .
cdr3_aa: CASFLRGQGAEEQYF
cdr3_nt: TGTGCCAGTTTTCTGAGAGGACAGGGGGCGGAGGAGCAGTACTTC

v_call: TRBV6-5
cdr3_length: 16
j_call: TRBJ1-1
d_call: .
clone_size: .
cdr3_aa: CASSYSMEGLRTEAFF
cdr3_nt: TGTGCCAGCAGTTACTCGATGGAGGGTTTAAGGACTGAAGCTTTCTTT

v_call: TRBV10-3
cdr3_length: 14
j_call: TRBJ2-2
d_call: TRBD2
clone_size: once
cdr3_aa: CAISELAGAGELFF
cdr3_nt: TGTGCCATCAGCGAACTAGCGGGAGCCGGGGAGCTGTTTTTT

v_call: TRBV7-8
cdr3_length: 15
j_call: TRBJ2-1
d_call: .
clone_size: .
cdr3_aa: CASSFPPGTVNEQFF
cdr3_nt: TGTGCCAGCAGCTTCCCCCCTGGGACTGTCAATGAGCAGTTCTTC

v_call: TRBV6-5
cdr3_length: 13
j_call: TRBJ2-7
d_call: TRBD1
clone_size: .
cdr3_aa: CASTAGGIHEQYF
cdr3_nt: TGTGCCAGCACGGCAGGGGGTATCCACGAGCAGTACTTC

v_call: TRBV5-1
cdr3_length: 12
j_call: TRBJ2-1
d_call: .
clone_size: .
cdr3_aa: CASSLVENEQFF
cdr3_nt: TGCGCCAGCAGCTTGGTAGAAAATGAGCAGTTCTTC

v_call: TRBV9
cdr3_length: 16
j_call: TRBJ2-2
d_call: TRBD1
clone_size: .
cdr3_aa: CASSVARTGNTGELFF
cdr3_nt: TGTGCCAGCAGCGTAGCCCGGACAGGGAACACCGGGGAGCTGTTTTTT

v_call: TRBV5-1
cdr3_length: 15
j_call: TRBJ2-1
d_call: TRBD1
clone_size: .
cdr3_aa: CASRVGQGRNNEQFF
cdr3_nt: TGCGCCAGCAGAGTGGGACAGGGGAGAAACAATGAGCAGTTCTTC

v_call: TRBV11-1
cdr3_length: 12
j_call: TRBJ2-1
d_call: .
clone_size: .
cdr3_aa: CASSFSGAEQFF
cdr3_nt: TGTGCCAGCAGCTTTTCAGGGGCTGAGCAGTTCTTC

v_call: TRBV28
cdr3_length: 13
j_call: TRBJ2-7
d_call: .
clone_size: .
cdr3_aa: CASSLDTPYEQYF
cdr3_nt: TGTGCCAGCAGTTTAGACACTCCCTACGAGCAGTACTTC

v_call: TRBV28
cdr3_length: 14
j_call: TRBJ1-2
d_call: TRBD1
clone_size: .
cdr3_aa: CASSLRGPSYGYTF
cdr3_nt: TGTGCCAGCAGTTTAAGGGGGCCAAGCTATGGCTACACCTTC

v_call: TRBV9
cdr3_length: 17
j_call: TRBJ2-3
d_call: TRBD2
clone_size: few
cdr3_aa: CASSVEGLAVGTDTQYF
cdr3_nt: TGTGCCAGCAGCGTAGAGGGGCTAGCGGTGGGCACAGATACGCAGTATTTT

v_call: TRBV4-1
cdr3_length: 15
j_call: TRBJ2-1
d_call: TRBD2
clone_size: .
cdr3_aa: CASSQRTSVRAEQFF
cdr3_nt: TGCGCCAGCAGCCAAAGGACTAGCGTAAGGGCTGAGCAGTTCTTC

v_call: TRBV27
cdr3_length: 14
j_call: TRBJ2-7
d_call: .
clone_size: .
cdr3_aa: CASSFRGVPWEQYF
cdr3_nt: TGTGCCAGCAGTTTCCGGGGTGTGCCTTGGGAGCAGTACTTC

v_call: TRBV29-1
cdr3_length: 12
j_call: TRBJ2-7
d_call: TRBD2
clone_size: once
cdr3_aa: CSGSGNGYEQYF
cdr3_nt: TGCAGTGGGAGCGGGAACGGTTACGAGCAGTACTTC

v_call: TRBV9
cdr3_length: 15
j_call: TRBJ2-7
d_call: TRBD1
clone_size: .
cdr3_aa: CASSVGQGNIYEQYF
cdr3_nt: TGTGCCAGCAGCGTCGGACAGGGGAACATCTACGAGCAGTACTTC

v_call: TRBV4-1
cdr3_length: 16
j_call: TRBJ2-7
d_call: TRBD2
clone_size: .
cdr3_aa: CASSQVERELDYEQYF
cdr3_nt: TGCGCCAGCAGCCAAGTTGAGCGGGAGCTCGACTACGAGCAGTACTTC

v_call: TRBV30
cdr3_length: 13
j_call: TRBJ2-5
d_call: .
clone_size: few
cdr3_aa: CAWSKQGLETQYF
cdr3_nt: TGTGCCTGGAGTAAACAGGGTTTGGAGACCCAGTACTTC

v_call: TRBV2
cdr3_length: 16
j_call: TRBJ2-7
d_call: TRBD2
clone_size: .
cdr3_aa: CASSAQLAGSTYEQYF
cdr3_nt: TGTGCCAGCAGCGCCCAACTAGCGGGAAGTACCTACGAGCAGTACTTC

v_call: TRBV19
cdr3_length: 15
j_call: TRBJ2-3
d_call: TRBD2
clone_size: few
cdr3_aa: CASTPDSGRPDTQYF
cdr3_nt: TGTGCCAGTACCCCGGATAGCGGGAGGCCAGATACGCAGTATTTT

v_call: TRBV5-1
cdr3_length: 15
j_call: TRBJ2-5
d_call: .
clone_size: .
cdr3_aa: CASSLEPQAGETQYF
cdr3_nt: TGCGCCAGCAGCTTGGAACCACAGGCGGGGGAGACCCAGTACTTC

v_call: TRBV15
cdr3_length: 16
j_call: TRBJ2-5
d_call: TRBD2
clone_size: .
cdr3_aa: CATSSGTGGGEETQYF
cdr3_nt: TGTGCCACCAGCAGTGGAACGGGAGGTGGGGAAGAGACCCAGTACTTC

v_call: TRBV11-3
cdr3_length: 17
j_call: TRBJ2-1
d_call: TRBD2
clone_size: .
cdr3_aa: CASSLVTSASSYNEQFF
cdr3_nt: TGTGCCAGCAGCTTAGTTACTAGCGCAAGCTCCTACAATGAGCAGTTCTTC

v_call: TRBV2
cdr3_length: 15
j_call: TRBJ2-1
d_call: TRBD1
clone_size: .
cdr3_aa: CASSIDRGSFNEQFF
cdr3_nt: TGTGCCAGCAGTATAGACAGGGGGAGCTTCAATGAGCAGTTCTTC

v_call: TRBV6-1
cdr3_length: 13
j_call: TRBJ2-1
d_call: .
clone_size: .
cdr3_aa: CASSEGLYNEQFF
cdr3_nt: TGTGCCAGCAGTGAAGGACTCTACAATGAGCAGTTCTTC

v_call: TRBV7-2
cdr3_length: 14
j_call: TRBJ2-5
d_call: TRBD2
clone_size: .
cdr3_aa: CASSPSGRGETQYF
cdr3_nt: TGTGCCAGCAGCCCGAGCGGGAGGGGGGAGACCCAGTACTTC

v_call: TRBV6-5
cdr3_length: 12
j_call: TRBJ2-5
d_call: TRBD1
clone_size: once
cdr3_aa: CASSTGGETQYF
cdr3_nt: TGTGCCAGCAGTACAGGGGGAGAGACCCAGTACTTC

v_call: TRBV14
cdr3_length: 17
j_call: TRBJ2-1
d_call: TRBD2
clone_size: .
cdr3_aa: CASSPDLRAGGPGEQFF
cdr3_nt: TGTGCCAGCAGCCCCGATTTAAGAGCGGGAGGGCCGGGGGAGCAGTTCTTC

v_call: TRBV6-6
cdr3_length: 15
j_call: TRBJ2-7
d_call: .
clone_size: .
cdr3_aa: CASSYHRDASYEQYF
cdr3_nt: TGTGCCAGCAGTTATCACAGGGATGCTTCCTACGAGCAGTACTTC

v_call: TRBV5-5
cdr3_length: 13
j_call: TRBJ1-4
d_call: .
clone_size: few
cdr3_aa: CASSPLLVEKLFF
cdr3_nt: TGTGCCAGCAGCCCACTTCTGGTCGAAAAACTGTTTTTT

v_call: TRBV7-9
cdr3_length: 13
j_call: TRBJ1-2
d_call: .
clone_size: few
cdr3_aa: CASSSLSYYGYTF
cdr3_nt: TGTGCCAGCAGCTCCCTATCCTACTATGGCTACACCTTC

v_call: TRBV5-1
cdr3_length: 15
j_call: TRBJ2-3
d_call: TRBD1
clone_size: .
cdr3_aa: CASSGTGSPTDTQYF
cdr3_nt: TGCGCCAGCAGCGGGACAGGGTCGCCCACAGATACGCAGTATTTT

v_call: TRBV11-3
cdr3_length: 13
j_call: TRBJ2-1
d_call: .
clone_size: .
cdr3_aa: CASSLSGDNEQFF
cdr3_nt: TGTGCCAGCAGCTTAAGCGGCGACAATGAGCAGTTCTTC

v_call: TRBV27
cdr3_length: 14
j_call: TRBJ2-7
d_call: TRBD1
clone_size: .
cdr3_aa: CASSSMDRKYEQYF
cdr3_nt: TGTGCCAGCAGTTCCATGGACAGGAAATACGAGCAGTACTTC

v_call: TRBV28
cdr3_length: 15
j_call: TRBJ1-5
d_call: TRBD1
clone_size: .
cdr3_aa: CASTTRQGNGQPQHF
cdr3_nt: TGTGCCAGCACTACCCGACAGGGGAACGGTCAGCCCCAGCATTTT

v_call: TRBV29-1
cdr3_length: 12
j_call: TRBJ2-3
d_call: TRBD1
clone_size: .
cdr3_aa: CSAGQGADTQYF
cdr3_nt: TGCAGCGCCGGACAGGGGGCCGATACGCAGTATTTT

v_call: TRBV10-3
cdr3_length: 16
j_call: TRBJ2-2
d_call: TRBD1
clone_size: .
cdr3_aa: CAIKRGQESNTGELFF
cdr3_nt: TGTGCCATCAAACGCGGACAGGAATCGAACACCGGGGAGCTGTTTTTT

v_call: TRBV6-5
cdr3_length: 14
j_call: TRBJ1-1
d_call: .
clone_size: .
cdr3_aa: CASSYSKVDSEAFF
cdr3_nt: TGTGCCAGCAGTTACTCGAAAGTTGACTCTGAAGCTTTCTTT

v_call: TRBV4-3
cdr3_length: 13
j_call: TRBJ2-3
d_call: .
clone_size: few
cdr3_aa: CASSQGHTNTQYF
cdr3_nt: TGCGCCAGCAGCCAAGGGCACACAAATACGCAGTATTTT

v_call: TRBV19
cdr3_length: 16
j_call: TRBJ2-2
d_call: .
clone_size: few
cdr3_aa: CASSDIRRQSTGELFF
cdr3_nt: TGTGCCAGTAGTGATATAAGGCGGCAGAGCACCGGGGAGCTGTTTTTT

v_call: TRBV18
cdr3_length: 16
j_call: TRBJ2-1
d_call: TRBD2
clone_size: .
cdr3_aa: CASSPALAGGTDEQFF
cdr3_nt: TGTGCCAGCTCTCCGGCGCTAGCGGGAGGAACGGATGAGCAGTTCTTC

v_call: TRBV6-1
cdr3_length: 17
j_call: TRBJ1-5
d_call: .
clone_size: .
cdr3_aa: CASSEGQGIASNQPQHF
cdr3_nt: TGTGCCAGCAGTGAAGGGCAGGGGATAGCTAGCAATCAGCCCCAGCATTTT

v_call: TRBV7-8
cdr3_length: 16
j_call: TRBJ2-7
d_call: TRBD2
clone_size: .
cdr3_aa: CASSNPGASGRAEQYF
cdr3_nt: TGTGCCAGCAGCAACCCGGGGGCTAGCGGGAGGGCCGAGCAGTACTTC

v_call: TRBV18
cdr3_length: 16
j_call: TRBJ2-7
d_call: TRBD1
clone_size: .
cdr3_aa: CASSPILGQSSYEQYF
cdr3_nt: TGTGCCAGCTCACCGATTCTGGGACAGAGCTCCTACGAGCAGTACTTC

v_call: TRBV15
cdr3_length: 17
j_call: TRBJ2-1
d_call: TRBD2
clone_size: .
cdr3_aa: CATSRIRTSGTYNEQFF
cdr3_nt: TGTGCCACCAGCCGCATCCGGACTAGCGGGACCTACAATGAGCAGTTCTTC

v_call: TRBV5-4
cdr3_length: 15
j_call: TRBJ2-3
d_call: .
clone_size: .
cdr3_aa: CASSLDPLGTDTQYF
cdr3_nt: TGTGCCAGCAGCTTGGATCCCCTTGGCACAGATACGCAGTATTTT

v_call: TRBV6-1
cdr3_length: 15
j_call: TRBJ2-1
d_call: TRBD2
clone_size: .
cdr3_aa: CASIQLAESYNEQFF
cdr3_nt: TGTGCCAGCATCCAACTAGCGGAGTCCTACAATGAGCAGTTCTTC

v_call: TRBV9
cdr3_length: 17
j_call: TRBJ2-2
d_call: TRBD2
clone_size: .
cdr3_aa: CASSGGSGLAYTGELFF
cdr3_nt: TGTGCCAGCAGCGGAGGATCAGGACTAGCGTACACCGGGGAGCTGTTTTTT